This T cell receptor (beta chain) was obtained from a study of cytomegalovirus exposure and HLA in healthy donors. Study-wide results and caveats: Published work reported that the classifier diagnosed cytomegalovirus status with high specificity and sensitivity. Some V segments, TRBV6-2 and TRBV6-3 among them, were indistinguishable and were therefore excluded.

Note on this clone: What it binds is unknown.

Amplification used 60 Vbeta primers and 13 Jbeta primers. Sequenced by immunoSEQ multiplex PCR; TCRdb stores in-frame clones only, minus some. This table has 130,000 or so clones, 75% appearing once. Trimming removed 1 base from V and 7 bases from J, with 19 bases in between. CDR3 length equals 17 residues. CDR1 is SGHVS and CDR2 is FNYEAQ in the germline V gene. Each donor was healthy, and each was a bone marrow donor. The chain uses TRBV7-6 and TRBJ2-2; perhaps TRBD2 as D (7 bases). The sample taken for sequencing was PBMCs. The sequence derives from a woman between 35 and 50 years old in good health and CMV-seropositive. The CDR3 DNA reads TGTGCCAGCAGCTTAGGGGCCGGGGGGCGCATTGTCGGGGAGCTGTTTTTT. Translation gives CASSLGAGGRIVGELFF.